This TCR beta chain was sequenced in a study of shared clonotypes between healthy human individuals. Trimming cost V 8 bases and J 2 bases, with 21 bases left between them. The CDR3 has 16 residues. CDR1 is ENHRY, CDR2 SYGVKD, per germline. Participating donors were healthy, HIV-negative adults free of recent acute infections or vaccinations. Clones were read by immunoSEQ multiplex PCR, and TCRdb kept only the in-frame ones, dropping some. Among a few million clones, approximately 94% were seen once, and the ten largest hold over 0.12%. Sequencing was performed on naive CD4+ T cells sorted from blood. The subset was: CD45RA+ positively selected. J is TRBJ1-1 and V is TRBV10-3, with a tentative D call TRBD1 (6 bases). The clonotype originates from a young man in good health. CDR3 residues: CAISGGQLNSNTEAFF. DNA of the CDR3: TGTGCCATCTCGGGTGGACAGCTTAATTCAAACACTGAAGCTTTCTTT.